The 3 T cell receptor beta chains below all came from one sample that was sequenced in a study of blood T cells in healthy people across ages. For the second PCR, which ran for roughly 7 to 11 cycles, a sample-barcoded 5' primer and a J-beta primer mix were used. TCRdb recomputed calls from the 5' RACE reads with MiXCR, one row per CDR3 protein. The sample shows roughly 410,000 distinct CDR3 sequences, approximately 52% of them seen only once. Source material: blood. Receptor source: a man aged 55 to 70 in good health.

On this clonotype itself: This clone may be a read error of a much larger clone one base away. The genes are TRBV7-2 and TRBJ2-5; 9 bases match TRBD2. TRBJ2-7 matches the DNA end more closely, so the J call is doubtful. CDR3 length equals 15 residues. CDR1 and CDR2 from the germline V gene are SGHTA and FQGNSA. CDR3 protein: CDSSLGAGGPHEQYF. CDR3 coding DNA: TGTGACAGCAGCTTAGGAGCGGGGGGCCCCCACGAGCAGTACTTC.

V usage is TRBV6-1 and J usage is TRBJ2-7; 7 positions agree with TRBD1. CDR1 and CDR2 from the germline V gene are MNHNS and SASEGT. V was pared by 6 bases and J by 0 bases, with 14 bases of the junction left unmatched. CDR3 length: 17 residues. CDR3 region: CASRQRTGTVSSYEQYF. The CDR3 DNA follows: TGTGCCAGCAGACAACGAACCGGGACAGTGTCCTCCTACGAGCAGTACTTC.

This clonotype was detected once. The chain combines TRBV1 with TRBJ2-1; TRBD2, the D gene given by the table, was not confirmed from the DNA. TRBV1 is a documented pseudogene. The CDR3 has 17 residues. CDR3 in DNA: TGCACCAGCAGCCCCGGGTCTGGGGAGCGGGAGAACAATGAGCAGTTCTTC. This gives the protein CTSSPGSGERENNEQFF.